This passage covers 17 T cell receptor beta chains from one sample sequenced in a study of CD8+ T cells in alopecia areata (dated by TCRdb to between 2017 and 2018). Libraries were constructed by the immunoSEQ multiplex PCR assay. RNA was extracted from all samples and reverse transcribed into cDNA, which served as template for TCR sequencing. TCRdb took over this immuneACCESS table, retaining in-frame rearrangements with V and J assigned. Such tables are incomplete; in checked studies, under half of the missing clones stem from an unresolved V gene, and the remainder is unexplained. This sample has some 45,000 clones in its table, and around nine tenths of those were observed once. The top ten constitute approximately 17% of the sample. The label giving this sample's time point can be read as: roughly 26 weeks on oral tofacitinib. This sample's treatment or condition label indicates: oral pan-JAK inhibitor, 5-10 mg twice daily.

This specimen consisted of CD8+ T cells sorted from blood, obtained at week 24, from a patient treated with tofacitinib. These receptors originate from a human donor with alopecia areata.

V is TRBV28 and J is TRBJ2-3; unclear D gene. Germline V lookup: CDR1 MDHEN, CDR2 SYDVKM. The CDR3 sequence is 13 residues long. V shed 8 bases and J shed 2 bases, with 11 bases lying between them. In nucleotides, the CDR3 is TGTGCCAGCTCTGGCCCGAACACAGATACGCAGTATTTT. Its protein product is CASSGPNTDTQYF. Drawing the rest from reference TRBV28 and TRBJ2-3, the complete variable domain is DVKVTQSSRYLVKRTGEKVFLECVQDMDHENMFWYRQDPGLGLRLIYFSYDVKMKEKGDIPEGYSVSREKKERFSLILESASTNQTSMYLCASSGPNTDTQYFGPGTRLTVL.

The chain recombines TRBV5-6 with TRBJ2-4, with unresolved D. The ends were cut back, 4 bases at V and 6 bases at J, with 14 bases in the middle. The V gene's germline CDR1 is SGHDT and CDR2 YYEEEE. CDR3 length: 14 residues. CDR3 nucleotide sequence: TGTGCCAGCAGCCTTGCCCTATCGAGAAACATTCAGTACTTC. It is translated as CASSLALSRNIQYF.

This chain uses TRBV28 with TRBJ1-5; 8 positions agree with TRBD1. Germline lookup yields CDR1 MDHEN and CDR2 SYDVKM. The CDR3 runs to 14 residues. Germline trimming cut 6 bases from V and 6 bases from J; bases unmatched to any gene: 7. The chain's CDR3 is CASRETGGSQPQHF. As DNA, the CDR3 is TGTGCCAGCAGAGAAACAGGGGGATCTCAGCCCCAGCATTTT. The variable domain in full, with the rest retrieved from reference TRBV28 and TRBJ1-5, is DVKVTQSSRYLVKRTGEKVFLECVQDMDHENMFWYRQDPGLGLRLIYFSYDVKMKEKGDIPEGYSVSREKKERFSLILESASTNQTSMYLCASRETGGSQPQHFGDGTRLSIL.

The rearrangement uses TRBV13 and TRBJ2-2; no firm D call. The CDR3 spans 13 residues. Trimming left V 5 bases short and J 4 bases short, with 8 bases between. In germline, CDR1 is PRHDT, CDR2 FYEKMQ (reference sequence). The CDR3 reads CASSLWSTGELFF. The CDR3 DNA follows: TGTGCCAGCAGCCTTTGGAGCACCGGGGAGCTGTTTTTT.

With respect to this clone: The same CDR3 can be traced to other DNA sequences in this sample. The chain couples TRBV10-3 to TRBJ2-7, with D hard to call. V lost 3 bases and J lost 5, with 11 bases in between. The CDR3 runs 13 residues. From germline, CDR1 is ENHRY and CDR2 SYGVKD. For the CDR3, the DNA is TGTGCCATCAGTGACCTACAGCTCAACGAGCAGTACTTC. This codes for CAISDLQLNEQYF.

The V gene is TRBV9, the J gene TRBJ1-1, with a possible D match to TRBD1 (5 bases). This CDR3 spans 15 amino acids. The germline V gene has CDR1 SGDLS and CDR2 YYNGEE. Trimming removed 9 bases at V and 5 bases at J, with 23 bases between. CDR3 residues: CATRTWDSPGTEAFF. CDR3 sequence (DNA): TGTGCCACCCGAACCTGGGACTCTCCGGGAACTGAAGCTTTCTTT.

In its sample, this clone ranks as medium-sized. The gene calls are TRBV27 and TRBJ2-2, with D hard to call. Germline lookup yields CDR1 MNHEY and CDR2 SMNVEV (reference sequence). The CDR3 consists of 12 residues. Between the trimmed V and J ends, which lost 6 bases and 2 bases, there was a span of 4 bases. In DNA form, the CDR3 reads TGTGCCAGCAGCCAAAACACCGGGGAGCTGTTTTTT. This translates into CASSQNTGELFF.

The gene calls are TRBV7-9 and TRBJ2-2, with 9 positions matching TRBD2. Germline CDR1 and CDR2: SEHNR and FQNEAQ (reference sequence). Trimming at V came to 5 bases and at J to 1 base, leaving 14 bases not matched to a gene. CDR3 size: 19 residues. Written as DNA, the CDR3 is TGTGCCAGCAGCACGCGACTAGCGGAGGCCCAACTGAACACCGGGGAGCTGTTTTTT. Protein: CASSTRLAEAQLNTGELFF.

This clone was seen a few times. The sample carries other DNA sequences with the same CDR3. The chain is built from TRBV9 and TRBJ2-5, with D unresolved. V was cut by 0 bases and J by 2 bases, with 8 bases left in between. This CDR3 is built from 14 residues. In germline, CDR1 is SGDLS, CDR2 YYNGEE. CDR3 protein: CASSVAGSQETQYF. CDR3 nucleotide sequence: TGTGCCAGCAGCGTAGCTGGGTCTCAAGAGACCCAGTACTTC.

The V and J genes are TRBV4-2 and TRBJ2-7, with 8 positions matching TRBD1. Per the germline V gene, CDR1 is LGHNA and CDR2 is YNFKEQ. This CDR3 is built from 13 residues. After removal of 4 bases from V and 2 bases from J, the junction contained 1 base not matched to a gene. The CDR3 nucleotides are TGTGCCAGCAGCCCGACAGGGGCCTACGAGCAGTACTTC. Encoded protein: CASSPTGAYEQYF.

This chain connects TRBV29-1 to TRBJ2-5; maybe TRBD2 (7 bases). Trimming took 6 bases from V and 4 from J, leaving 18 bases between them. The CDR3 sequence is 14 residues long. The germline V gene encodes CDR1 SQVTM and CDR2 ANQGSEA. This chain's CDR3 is CSVGGRGASETQYF. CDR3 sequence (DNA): TGCAGCGTAGGAGGTCGGGGGGCCTCAGAGACCCAGTACTTC.

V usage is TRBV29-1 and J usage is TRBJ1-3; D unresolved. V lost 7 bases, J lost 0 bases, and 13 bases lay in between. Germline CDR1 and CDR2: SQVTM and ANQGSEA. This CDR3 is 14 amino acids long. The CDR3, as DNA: TGCAGCGCCCCGGGTGGGCCCTCTGGAAACACCATATATTTT. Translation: CSAPGGPSGNTIYF.

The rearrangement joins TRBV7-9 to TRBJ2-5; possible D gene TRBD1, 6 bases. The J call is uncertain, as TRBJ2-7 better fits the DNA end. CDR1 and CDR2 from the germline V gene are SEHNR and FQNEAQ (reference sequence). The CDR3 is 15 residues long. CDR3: CASSSQGQVAYEQYF. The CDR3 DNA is TGTGCCAGCAGCTCCCAGGGGCAGGTAGCCTACGAGCAGTACTTC.

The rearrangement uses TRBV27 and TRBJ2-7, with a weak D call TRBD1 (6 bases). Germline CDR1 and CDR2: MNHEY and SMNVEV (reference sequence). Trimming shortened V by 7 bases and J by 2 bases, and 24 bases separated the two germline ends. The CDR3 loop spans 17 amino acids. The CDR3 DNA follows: TGTGCCAGCACCCCGGTTCTACCTGGGGGCACCCCCTACGAGCAGTACTTC. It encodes CASTPVLPGGTPYEQYF.

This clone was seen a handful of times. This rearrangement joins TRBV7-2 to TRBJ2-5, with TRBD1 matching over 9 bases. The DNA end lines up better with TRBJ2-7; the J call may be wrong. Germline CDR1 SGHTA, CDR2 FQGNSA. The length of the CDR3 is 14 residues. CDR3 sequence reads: CASSSGQGYYEQYF. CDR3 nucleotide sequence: TGTGCCAGCAGCTCGGGACAGGGCTACTACGAGCAGTACTTC.

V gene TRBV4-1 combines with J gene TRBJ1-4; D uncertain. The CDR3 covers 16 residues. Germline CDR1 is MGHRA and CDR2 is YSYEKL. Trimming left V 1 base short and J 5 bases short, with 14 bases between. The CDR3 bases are TGCGCCAGCAGCCAAGTGCTGGAGGTCCGAAATGAAAAACTGTTTTTT. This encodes CASSQVLEVRNEKLFF.

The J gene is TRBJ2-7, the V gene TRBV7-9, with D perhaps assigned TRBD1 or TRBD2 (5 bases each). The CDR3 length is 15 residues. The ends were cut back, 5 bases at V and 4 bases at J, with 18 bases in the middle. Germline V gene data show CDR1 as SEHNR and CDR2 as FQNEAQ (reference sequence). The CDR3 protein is CASSLVGPGLYEQYF. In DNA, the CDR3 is TGTGCCAGCAGCCTAGTGGGGCCGGGGTTGTACGAGCAGTACTTC.